The TCR beta chain described here comes from a study of blood T cell repertoires in COVID-19. From germline, CDR1 is KGHSH and CDR2 LQKENI. The ends were cut back, 3 bases at V and 4 bases at J, with 18 bases in the middle. This CDR3 comprises 16 residues. Profiling relied on immunoSEQ multiplex PCR, and the TCRdb table lists in-frame clones only, not all of them. The sample yields 130,000 to 150,000 clones, around 90% seen once. The source of this sequence is a man aged 70-80 years with acute or convalescent COVID-19. The chain uses TRBV18 and TRBJ1-2, with D possibly matching TRBD1 (6 bases). Sequences were obtained from peripheral blood. The CDR3: CASSPPGDRTFYGYTF. The CDR3 region has the DNA TGTGCCAGCTCACCGCCTGGAGACAGGACCTTCTATGGCTACACCTTC.